This T cell receptor (beta chain) was recovered during a study of blood T cell repertoires in COVID-19 (dated by TCRdb to about 2020). Some background on the complete study: The collaborator samples originated in the United States, Italy and Spain and spanned the acute and convalescent phases of COVID-19. The dataset comprised deeply sampled blood TCRbeta repertoires from subjects exposed to, actively infected with, or recovered from COVID-19. Where available, HLA class I and class II types were taken from metadata supplied by the sample provider and were not determined by assay-based typing. The material from the prospective study consisted of cDNA or gDNA derived from T cells, B-cell-depleted T cells, or PBMCs. Samples came from the ongoing ImmuneRACE study (first 160 participants) plus 1,254 subjects from 6 global collaborators. The repertoires were made available in a free public database intended to serve as a resource for research on the immune response to SARS-CoV-2. Nearly every sample came with metadata listing a de-identified subject ID, COVID-19 status, age in years and sex. Study-level results and caveats: The quantity of clinical and demographic metadata differed by source and by participant and was supplied without curation.

Each collaborating institution followed its own protocols to collect whole blood in K2EDTA tubes. Collaborator samples were shipped for TCRbeta analysis as frozen whole blood, isolated PBMCs, or DNA extracted from either sample type. TCRbeta CDR3 regions were amplified from genomic DNA using the immunoSEQ Assay, a bias-controlled multiplex PCR. The study's own analysis went as follows. The number of nucleated cells in each sample was estimated by amplification of reference gene primers within the assay. Sequence reads were collapsed and filtered to measure the absolute abundance of every unique TCRbeta CDR3 rearrangement. For each sample, productive Simpson clonality was calculated as the square root of Simpson's diversity index across productive rearrangements. TCRdb retrieved this table from immuneACCESS and kept in-frame rearrangements only. Not all clones are present; in checked studies, unresolved V genes account for under half, and no reason is known for the remainder. The D gene and trimming were derived from the DNA, and the V and J assignments and clone size from that table. Within this sample are approximately 110,000 clones, with 85% to 90% of them counted one time only. The top ten hold 0.88% of the sample.

About this clone: Its recognized antigen is unknown. Base qualities were left out, and no much larger clone turns up one base away.

The CDR1 and CDR2 encoded by the germline V gene are LGHNA and YNFKEQ. V is reduced by 0 bases and J by 1 base, leaving a spacing of 10 bases between them. Measured from the cysteine to the phenylalanine, the CDR3 is 15 residues long. Just the 45-base CDR3 DNA is kept, in frame starting at base 1. The rearranged chain carries TRBV4-2 and TRBJ2-7, with no reliable assignment of the D segment. Sequencing was done on a sample of peripheral blood. The clonotype comes from a woman between 50 and 59 years old with active or convalescent COVID-19. The CDR3 here reads CASSQESEFSYEQYF. The nucleotide sequence reads TGTGCCAGCAGCCAAGAATCGGAGTTTTCCTACGAGCAGTACTTC.